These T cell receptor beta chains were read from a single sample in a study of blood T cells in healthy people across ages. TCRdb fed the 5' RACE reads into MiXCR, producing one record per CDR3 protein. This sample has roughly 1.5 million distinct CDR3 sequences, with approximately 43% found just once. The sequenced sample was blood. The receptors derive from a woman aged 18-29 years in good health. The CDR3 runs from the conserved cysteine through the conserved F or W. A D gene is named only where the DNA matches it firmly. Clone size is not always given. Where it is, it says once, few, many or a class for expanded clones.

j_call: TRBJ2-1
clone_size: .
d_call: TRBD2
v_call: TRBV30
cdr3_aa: CAWSSLRTSGVNNEQFF
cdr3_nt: TGTGCCTGGAGTTCCCTCCGGACTAGCGGGGTTAACAATGAGCAGTTCTTC

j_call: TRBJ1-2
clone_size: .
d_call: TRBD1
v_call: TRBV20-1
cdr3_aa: CSAGTGGPYGYTF
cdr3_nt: TGCAGTGCTGGGACAGGGGGCCCCTATGGCTACACCTTC

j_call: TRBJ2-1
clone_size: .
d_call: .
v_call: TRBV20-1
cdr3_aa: CSASRTGSGEQFF
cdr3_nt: TGCAGTGCTAGCCGGACTGGTTCTGGCGAGCAGTTCTTC

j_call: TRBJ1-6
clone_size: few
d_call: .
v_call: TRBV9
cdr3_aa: CASSSQVGGLGYNSPLHF
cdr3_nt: TGTGCCAGCAGCTCCCAGGTAGGGGGGCTAGGTTATAATTCACCCCTCCACTTT

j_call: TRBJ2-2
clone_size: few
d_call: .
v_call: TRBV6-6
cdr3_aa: CASSSEGRLNGELFF
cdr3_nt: TGTGCCAGCAGTTCGGAGGGACGGCTGAACGGGGAGCTGTTTTTT

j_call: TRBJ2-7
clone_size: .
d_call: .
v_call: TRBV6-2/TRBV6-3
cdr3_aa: CASSQNPWEQYF
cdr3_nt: TGTGCCAGCAGTCAAAACCCATGGGAGCAGTACTTC

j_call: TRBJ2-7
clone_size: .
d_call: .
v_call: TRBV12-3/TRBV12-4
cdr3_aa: CASRPGPDSLSYEQYF
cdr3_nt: TGTGCCAGCAGACCGGGACCCGACAGCTTGAGCTACGAGCAGTACTTC

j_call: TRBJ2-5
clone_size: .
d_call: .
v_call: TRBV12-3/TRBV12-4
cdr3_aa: CASSSGLRQYF
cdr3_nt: TGTGCCAGCAGTTCAGGACTAAGGCAGTACTTC

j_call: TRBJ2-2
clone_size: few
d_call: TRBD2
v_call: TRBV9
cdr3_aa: CASNSGTNTGELFF
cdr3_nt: TGTGCCAGCAATAGCGGGACTAACACCGGGGAGCTGTTTTTT

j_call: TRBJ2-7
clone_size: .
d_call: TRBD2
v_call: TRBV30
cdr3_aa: CAWSVLASGVYEQYF
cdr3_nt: TGTGCCTGGAGTGTACTAGCTAGCGGGGTCTACGAGCAGTACTTC

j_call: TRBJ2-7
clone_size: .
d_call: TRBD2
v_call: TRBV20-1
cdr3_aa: CSARRTSEYEQYF
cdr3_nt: TGCAGTGCGAGACGGACTAGCGAGTACGAGCAGTACTTC

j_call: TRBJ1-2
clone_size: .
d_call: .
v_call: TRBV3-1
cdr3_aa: CASSQTGAPGSYTF
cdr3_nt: TGTGCCAGCAGCCAAACGGGGGCGCCTGGTAGCTACACCTTC

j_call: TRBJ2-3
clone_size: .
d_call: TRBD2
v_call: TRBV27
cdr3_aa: CASSLWAGGGAGSDTQYF
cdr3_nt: TGTGCCAGCAGTTTATGGGCTGGCGGGGGGGCCGGTTCAGATACGCAGTATTTT

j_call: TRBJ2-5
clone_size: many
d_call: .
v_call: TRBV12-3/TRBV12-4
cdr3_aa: CASSLLYNEQYF
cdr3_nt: TGTGCCAGCAGCCTTCTCTACAATGAGCAGTACTTC

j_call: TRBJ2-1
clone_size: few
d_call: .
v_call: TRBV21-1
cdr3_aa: CASSKGVAGRSEQFF
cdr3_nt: TGTGCCAGCAGCAAAGGGGTAGCGGGTAGAAGTGAGCAGTTCTTC

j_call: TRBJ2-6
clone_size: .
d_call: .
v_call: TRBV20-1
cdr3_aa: CSAREGSGANVLTF
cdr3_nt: TGCAGTGCTAGGGAGGGCTCTGGGGCCAACGTCCTGACTTTC